The sequence of this T cell receptor (beta chain) was determined in a study of blood T cells in healthy people across ages. In its sample, this clonotype was seen a few times. Germline V gives CDR1 LGHDT, CDR2 YNNKEL (reference sequence). The CDR3 runs to 15 residues. Trimming removed 1 base from V and 7 bases from J, with 11 bases in between. Approximately 9.7 milliliters was the volume of peripheral blood drawn from each donor. For the second PCR, which ran for about 6 to 11 cycles, a sample-barcoded 5' primer and a J-beta primer mix were used. TCRdb re-called the 5' RACE reads through MiXCR, storing one row per CDR3 protein. The sample holds about 1.4 million distinct CDR3 sequences; 59% are singletons and the top ten take over 5%.

The sequence was obtained from a man younger than 35 in good health. The source material was blood. The chain combines TRBV3-1 with TRBJ1-6, with D possibly being TRBD1 (5 bases). The CDR3: CASSQVATENSPLHF. The CDR3 DNA follows: TGTGCCAGCAGCCAAGTTGCGACAGAGAATTCACCCCTCCACTTT. Full variable domain (rest looked up from reference TRBV3-1 and TRBJ1-6): DTAVSQTPKYLVTQMGNDKSIKCEQNLGHDTMYWYKQDSKKFLKIMFSYNNKELIINETVPNRFSPKSPDKAHLNLHINSLELGDSAVYFCASSQVATENSPLHFGNGTRLTVT.